A single sample is the source of the 13 T cell receptor beta chains below, sequenced in a study of beta chain features in type 1 diabetes. General study points: Shortening of TCRB CDR3s, moderate but significant, appeared in all four CD4+ subsets of Type 1 diabetes patients.

These receptors lack a known antigen. Expressed TCRB transcripts were sequenced, since all the RNA that had been isolated was reverse transcribed. The assay was immunoSEQ multiplex PCR, and TCRdb's table has in-frame clones only and misses some. This table has 120,000 or so clones, roughly 17% appearing once. Sequenced: central memory CD4+ T cells from blood. The receptors stem from a man aged 18 to 30 with type 1 diabetes.

The chain recombines TRBV30 with TRBJ2-7, with D maybe TRBD1 (5 bases). The V end was cut by 6 bases, the J end by 1 base, with 13 bases between. Germline-derived CDR1 and CDR2 are GTSNPN and SVGIG (reference sequence). The CDR3 loop spans 13 amino acids. The CDR3 DNA reads as TGTGCCTGTAGATCCGACAGTTCCTACGAGCAGTACTTC. Protein product: CACRSDSSYEQYF.

V gene TRBV6-1 combines with J gene TRBJ2-7, with D possibly being TRBD2 (5 bases). The germline V gene encodes CDR1 MNHNS and CDR2 SASEGT. The CDR3 covers 16 residues. V shed 3 bases and J shed 0 bases, with 15 bases lying between them. In nucleotides, the CDR3 is TGTGCCAGCAGTGATAGACATGTGGAGGACTCCTACGAGCAGTACTTC. It specifies CASSDRHVEDSYEQYF.

A few counts support this clone. The chain joins TRBV11-2 to TRBJ2-5, with 10 positions matching TRBD2. Germline V gene sequence: CDR1 SGHAT, CDR2 FQNNGV. This CDR3 has 16 residues. J was trimmed by 4 bases and V by 3 bases; bases with no gene match: 8. CDR3: CASSFTAGGLGETQYF. CDR3 in DNA: TGTGCCAGCAGCTTTACAGCGGGGGGGCTGGGAGAGACCCAGTACTTC. Supplemented by reference TRBV11-2 and TRBJ2-5, the full variable domain reads EAGVAQSPRYKIIEKRQSVAFWCNPISGHATLYWYQQILGQGPKLLIQFQNNGVVDDSQLPKDRFSAERLKGVDSTLKIQPAKLEDSAVYLCASSFTAGGLGETQYFGPGTRLLVL.

V and J are TRBV25-1 and TRBJ2-3, with D maybe TRBD2 (5 bases). Germline V lookup: CDR1 MGHDK, CDR2 SYGVNS. Between the trimmed V and J ends, which lost 2 bases and 3 bases, there was a span of 12 bases. CDR3 length: 15 amino acids. CDR3 sequence: CASSENGKGTDTQYF. The CDR3 DNA reads as TGTGCCAGCAGTGAAAACGGGAAAGGGACAGATACGCAGTATTTT.

This clone occurred a few times. The V call is TRBV5-1, the J call TRBJ2-2, with TRBD1 matching 7 bases. CDR1 and CDR2 (germline): SGHRS, YFSETQ. This CDR3 comprises 15 residues. Trimming at V came to 8 bases and at J to 1 base, leaving 8 bases not matched to a gene. The CDR3 DNA sequence: TGCGCCAGTTACGAGGGGACAGAGAACACCGGGGAGCTGTTTTTT. Translation: CASYEGTENTGELFF.

This chain connects TRBV6-5 to TRBJ2-1; D not resolved. The V gene's germline CDR1 is MNHEY and CDR2 SVGAGI. The CDR3 is 13 residues long. The V gene lost 2 bases and the J gene lost 6 bases, with 8 bases spanning the gap. The CDR3 DNA is TGTGCCAGCAGTTACCTCTTAGGCAATGAGCAGTTCTTC. This translates into CASSYLLGNEQFF.

V and J are TRBV5-1 and TRBJ1-1; TRBD1 is a possible D gene (5 bases). The CDR3 totals 13 residues. V lost 5 bases and J lost 2, with 10 bases in between. The V gene's germline CDR1 is SGHRS and CDR2 YFSETQ. DNA for the CDR3: TGCGCCAGCAGGTCAGGGTCTAACACTGAAGCTTTCTTT. This encodes CASRSGSNTEAFF. The whole variable domain, filled in from reference TRBV5-1 and TRBJ1-1, reads KAGVTQTPRYLIKTRGQQVTLSCSPISGHRSVSWYQQTPGQGLQFLFEYFSETQRNKGNFPGRFSGRQFSNSRSEMNVSTLELGDSALYLCASRSGSNTEAFFGQGTRLTVV.

V usage is TRBV5-1 and J usage is TRBJ2-7; D not resolved. The CDR3 is 13 amino acids. Looked up from germline, CDR1 is SGHRS and CDR2 is YFSETQ. V lost 2 bases and J lost 3, with 9 bases in between. CDR3 nucleotides: TGCGCCAGCAGCTTCCAGAAGCACTACGAGCAGTACTTC. Translated, it gives CASSFQKHYEQYF.

The CDR3 region has the DNA TGTGCAAGTCGCTTTGCTTGCGAGCAGTACTTC. Translated, it gives CASRFACEQYF. This chain joins TRBV12-2 and TRBJ2-7. TRBV12-2 is termed a pseudogene. The CDR3 covers 11 residues.

This clone has just a few counts. This chain joins TRBV10-3 and TRBJ2-1; D is possibly TRBD1 (8 bases). The CDR3 consists of 14 residues. Germline lookup yields CDR1 ENHRY and CDR2 SYGVKD. V was shortened by 4 bases and J by 7 bases, with 14 bases between the two germline ends. The CDR3 DNA is TGTGCCATCAGTGCCGAACAGGGGGGGAATGAGCAGTTCTTC. It codes for CAISAEQGGNEQFF.

This clone was seen more than once but under ten times. The chain joins TRBV4-3 to TRBJ1-4; D is possibly TRBD1 (6 bases). Germline CDR1 and CDR2: LGHNA and YSLEER. V was cut by 0 bases and J by 13 bases, with 12 bases left in between. The CDR3 contains 13 residues. DNA for the CDR3: TGCGCCAGCAGCCAAGATGGGGGCGGTGGACTGTTTTTT. Translating it yields CASSQDGGGGLFF.

This clone has a handful of counts. This chain's CDR3 is CASSQDLPGIRSFEWQYF. The CDR3 DNA is TGCGCCAGCAGCCAAGATCTTCCCGGGATACGAAGTTTTGAGTGGCAGTACTTC. The rearrangement uses TRBV4-1 and TRBJ2-7; D is perhaps TRBD2 (5 bases). Germline CDR1 and CDR2: MGHRA and YSYEKL. Trimming took off 0 bases at V and 9 bases at J, with 27 bases between the two ends. The CDR3 length is 18 residues.

The genes are TRBV7-2 and TRBJ2-7, with 11 bases that match TRBD2. Germline V gene sequence: CDR1 SGHTA, CDR2 FQGNSA. Germline trimming cut 4 bases from V and 7 bases from J; bases unmatched to any gene: 3. The CDR3 is made up of 13 amino acids. CDR3 sequence reads: CASSSRTSGEQYF. The CDR3 region has the DNA TGTGCCAGCAGCTCTCGGACTAGCGGGGAGCAGTACTTC.